What follows are 16 T cell receptor beta chains derived from one specimen sequenced in a study of blood T cell repertoires in COVID-19. Clones were sequenced by immunoSEQ multiplex PCR, and TCRdb holds only the in-frame ones, with some missing. The sample gives about 70,000 clones, about 81% of which show up once; about a sixth is in the top ten. The sample consisted of peripheral blood. The receptor source for this set is an elderly man with acute or convalescent COVID-19.

The chain combines TRBV6-5 with TRBJ2-7; 9 bases map to TRBD1. CDR3 size: 13 residues. Germline V lookup: CDR1 MNHEY, CDR2 SVGAGI. Trimming took 6 bases from V and 3 from J; bases not matched to a gene: 3. The CDR3 sequence: CASRKTGGYEQYF. In DNA form, the CDR3 reads TGTGCCAGCAGAAAGACAGGGGGCTACGAGCAGTACTTC.

The V and J genes are TRBV27 and TRBJ2-7; TRBD2 might be the D (5 bases). The germline CDR1 and CDR2 sequences are MNHEY and SMNVEV (reference sequence). Trimming pared 10 bases from V and 3 bases from J, leaving 16 bases between. The CDR3 length is 13 residues. CDR3: CATSPTGNYEQYF. The CDR3 region has the DNA TGTGCCACCTCCCCCACCGGGAACTACGAGCAGTACTTC.

This clone was detected only a few times. V and J are TRBV16 and TRBJ1-4; no definite D call. The CDR3 extends over 14 amino acids. V was cut by 1 base and J by 6 bases, with 9 bases left in between. Germline V gene sequence: CDR1 KGHSY, CDR2 FQNENV. CDR3 sequence: CASSQYSMDEKLFF. Written as DNA, the CDR3 is TGTGCCAGCAGCCAATACTCCATGGATGAAAAACTGTTTTTT.

The rearrangement uses TRBV19 and TRBJ1-2, with 9 bases that match TRBD1. Germline CDR1 and CDR2: LNHDA and SQIVND (reference sequence). The ends lost 9 bases at V and 7 bases at J; junction bases unmatched: 18. This CDR3 is 16 amino acids long. The CDR3 sequence: CASLPGTGLKGRGYTF. CDR3 nucleotides: TGTGCCAGCCTCCCCGGGACAGGGCTCAAAGGTCGTGGCTACACCTTC.

This clone is a singleton in its sample. The chain has TRBV9 and TRBJ2-3; 7 nucleotides line up with TRBD1. J gave up 1 base and V 3 bases, and 5 bases lay outside the gene matches. The CDR3 has 15 residues. Germline V lookup: CDR1 SGDLS, CDR2 YYNGEE. The CDR3 region is CASSANQGGTDTQYF. CDR3 sequence (DNA): TGTGCCAGCAGCGCCAATCAGGGGGGCACAGATACGCAGTATTTT.

The chain joins TRBV30 to TRBJ1-2, with 10 bases identical to TRBD1. Trimming at V came to 5 bases and at J to 2 bases, leaving 5 bases not matched to a gene. Germline V gene lookup returns CDR1 GTSNPN and CDR2 SVGIG (reference sequence). The CDR3 has 14 amino acids. The CDR3 DNA sequence: TGTGCCTGGGGTTGGGGACAGGGGAACTATGGCTACACCTTC. Translated: CAWGWGQGNYGYTF.

The chain carries TRBV7-2 and TRBJ2-3; TRBD2 matches 8 bases. This CDR3 spans 15 amino acids. From germline, CDR1 is SGHTA and CDR2 FQGNSA. J gave up 5 bases and V 2 bases, and 6 bases lay outside the gene matches. CDR3 sequence reads: CASSLKLAELDTQYF. CDR3 DNA: TGTGCCAGCAGCTTAAAACTAGCGGAGCTAGATACGCAGTATTTT.

The rearrangement joins TRBV4-3 to TRBJ2-6; no reliable D call. Trimming shortened V by 3 bases and J by 0 bases, and 12 bases separated the two germline ends. Germline assignment: CDR1 LGHNA and CDR2 YSLEER. This CDR3 is 17 amino acids long. The CDR3: CASSQATQSSGANVLTF. The CDR3 region has the DNA TGCGCCAGCAGCCAGGCAACACAGAGCTCTGGGGCCAACGTCCTGACTTTC.

Points on this clone: No DNA is shown, since the ends of the CDR3 on it are uncertain; the CDR3 is the one TCRdb lists. The V and J genes are TRBV29-1 and TRBJ2-1; TRBD1 is taken as the D call from the table, unchecked against the DNA. Germline V lookup: CDR1 SQVTM, CDR2 ANQGSEA. From its first to its last residue, the CDR3 has 10 amino acids. CDR3 sequence reads: CSVGAGSWVF.

This chain connects TRBV10-3 to TRBJ2-1; D might be TRBD1 (6 bases). Germline V gene sequence: CDR1 ENHRY, CDR2 SYGVKD. V gave up 7 bases and J gave up 4 bases, with 14 bases separating them. CDR3 length: 14 amino acids. CDR3 loop: CAINPGVSYNEQFF. CDR3 sequence (DNA): TGTGCCATCAACCCAGGGGTATCGTACAATGAGCAGTTCTTC.

J is TRBJ1-1 and V is TRBV5-4; 8 nucleotides align to TRBD1. The germline CDR1 and CDR2 sequences are SGHNT and YYREEE (reference sequence). The CDR3 covers 15 residues. J gave up 3 bases and V 4 bases, and 8 bases lay outside the gene matches. This chain's CDR3 is CASSLGQGSYTEAFF. CDR3 in DNA: TGTGCCAGCAGCCTCGGACAGGGCTCTTACACTGAAGCTTTCTTT.

The chain uses TRBV7-8 and TRBJ2-5; 11 positions match TRBD2. There are 16 residues in the CDR3. The V gene's germline CDR1 is SGHVS and CDR2 FQNEAQ. V was pared by 3 bases and J by 7 bases, with 10 bases of the junction left unmatched. The CDR3 coding sequence is TGTGCCAGCAGCTTCGTCCCTAGCGGGGGGTATGGGACCCAGTACTTC. Protein: CASSFVPSGGYGTQYF.

The chain couples TRBV7-6 to TRBJ2-3; the match to TRBD2 covers 10 bases. This CDR3 has 17 residues. V gave up 4 bases and J gave up 2 bases; unmatched junction bases: 9. CDR1 is SGHVS, CDR2 FNYEAQ, per germline. This CDR3 reads CASSSLGLADHTDTQYF. The CDR3 DNA is TGTGCCAGCAGCTCCCTCGGACTAGCGGACCACACAGATACGCAGTATTTT. Variable domain in full (rest from reference TRBV7-6 and TRBJ2-3): GAGVSQSPRYKVTKRGQDVALRCDPISGHVSLYWYRQALGQGPEFLTYFNYEAQQDKSGLPNDRFSAERPEGSISTLTIQRTEQRDSAMYRCASSSLGLADHTDTQYFGPGTRLTVL.

The genes are TRBV19 and TRBJ2-5; weak D call: TRBD2 (6 bases). This CDR3 is 15 amino acids long. Trimming took 6 bases from V and 7 from J, leaving 21 bases between them. From germline, CDR1 is LNHDA and CDR2 SQIVND (reference sequence). CDR3 loop: CASSPAGGLGGTQYF. CDR3 sequence (DNA): TGTGCCAGTAGCCCCGCCGGGGGACTGGGGGGGACCCAGTACTTC.

The chain recombines TRBV4-3 with TRBJ2-2, with 14 bases matching TRBD2. CDR3 length equals 18 residues. Germline V gene lookup returns CDR1 LGHNA and CDR2 YSLEER. The trim removed 4 bases at V and 0 bases at J, leaving 4 bases unmatched. The CDR3 bases are TGCGCCAGCAGCCCCGGGACTAGCGGGAGTTCGAACACCGGGGAGCTGTTTTTT. Encoded protein: CASSPGTSGSSNTGELFF.

This chain uses TRBV11-2 with TRBJ1-5; possibly TRBD1 for D (5 bases). V lost 5 bases, J lost 5 bases, and 10 bases lay in between. CDR3 length: 13 amino acids. CDR1 is SGHAT, CDR2 FQNNGV, per germline. CDR3 region: CASSPGRDQPQHF. The CDR3 region has the DNA TGTGCCAGCAGCCCAGGGAGGGATCAGCCCCAGCATTTT.